Below, one T cell receptor (beta chain) is given with its context. Antigen unknown. V shed 5 bases and J shed 3 bases, with 8 bases lying between them. The CDR3 is 13 amino acids. CDR1 is LGHDT, CDR2 YNNKEL, per germline (reference sequence). These data are taken from a study of T-cell memory formation after mild COVID-19. 5'RACE with constant-segment primers built TCRalpha and TCRbeta cDNA libraries with UMIs. Each CDR3 protein is one row after TCRdb ran MiXCR on the 5' RACE reads. Among about 500,000 distinct CDR3 sequences listed, around 21% were seen once. General study findings and limits: Those CD4+ clones that contracted were mainly in CM and EM (CD8+ ones in EMRA).

Sequencing was carried out using PBMCs or a T cell subset sorted from them (not recorded which). The rearrangement links TRBV3-1 to TRBJ1-5; TRBD1 might be the D (5 bases). This TCR came from an adult woman who had mild COVID-19 (a few samples of this study predate the infection). Cell type and time point are not known. The CDR3 loop reads CASSWDYNQPQHF. As DNA, the CDR3 is TGTGCCAGCAGCTGGGACTACAATCAGCCCCAGCATTTT. Based on the CDR3 plus reference TRBV3-1 and TRBJ1-5, the full variable domain is DTAVSQTPKYLVTQMGNDKSIKCEQNLGHDTMYWYKQDSKKFLKIMFSYNNKELIINETVPNRFSPKSPDKAHLNLHINSLELGDSAVYFCASSWDYNQPQHFGDGTRLSIL.